This TCR beta chain was obtained from a study of T cells in Graves' hyperthyroidism and ophthalmopathy. Diagnoses were made from clinical symptoms, serum measures (thyroxine and TRAb), thyroid ultrasound and orbital computed tomography. Study findings and constraints: Ophthalmopathy could be told apart from stable hyperthyroidism with a 13 V-J model. The model made its ophthalmopathy prediction, and onset followed a median about 5.9 months later.

RNA transcripts yielded amplified TCR beta CDR3 regions. An initial round of RT-PCR targeting the TCR CDR3 relied on the HTBI primer set. Each CDR3 protein is one row after TCRdb ran MiXCR on the multiplex PCR reads. The data contain about 660,000 distinct CDR3 sequences, 45% of them singletons. This clonotype has at least ten counts. Its specificity is unknown. The sample was peripheral blood or thyroid tissue (not recorded which). The receptor was derived from an adult man with Graves' disease, either hyperthyroidism or ophthalmopathy (not recorded which).

CDR3 region: CATSSPGQGKEKLFF. The CDR3 DNA reads TGTGCCACCAGCAGCCCAGGGCAGGGAAAGGAAAAACTGTTTTTT. The V and J genes are TRBV15 and TRBJ1-4; tentatively, D is TRBD1 (5 bases). The V gene's germline CDR1 is LNHNV and CDR2 YYDKDF (reference sequence). Trimming cost V 3 bases and J 8 bases, with 16 bases left between them. CDR3 length: 15 residues.